This TCR beta chain originates from a study of T-cell reconstitution after alpha-beta-depleted transplantation in children. Researchers prepared the TCRbeta library using unique molecular identifiers, the study reports. TCRdb re-derived calls from the PCR reads in MiXCR, one entry per CDR3 protein. The data contain roughly 500,000 distinct CDR3 sequences, approximately 20% of them seen just once; the ten biggest clones take up 3% to 3.5%. V dropped 4 bases and J dropped 1 base, with 15 bases sitting between them. Per germline, CDR1 KGHDR and CDR2 SFDVKD. The CDR3 sequence is 17 residues long. This clonotype occurred a few times.

The rearrangement uses TRBV24-1 and TRBJ2-2, with D tentatively TRBD1 or TRBD2 (5 bases each). The receptor comes from a human donor who donated a stem cell graft to a child with acute lymphoblastic leukemia. This specimen was PBMCs from the stem cell graft donor, taken from the stem cell graft. The CDR3 region is CATSEGPGRRNTGELFF. DNA for the CDR3: TGTGCCACCAGTGAAGGTCCGGGACGGAGGAACACCGGGGAGCTGTTTTTT.